Listed below are T cell receptor beta chains from one sample, sequenced in a study of blood T cell repertoires in COVID-19. Only in-frame clones appear in the TCRdb table, and some are missing; sequencing was by immunoSEQ multiplex PCR. The table includes roughly 180,000 clones, approximately 80% detected once. The sample was PBMCs or T cells enriched from blood (not recorded which). Receptors were obtained from a man aged 50 to 59 who had recovered from COVID-19. Both conserved end residues are part of each CDR3. D genes are given only for firm matches. Clone size is not always given. Where it is, it says once, few, many or a class for expanded clones.

NA,TRBJ2-4,NA,TRBV6-5,TGTGCCAGCAGTTACGGGCAGGGCGGGGACATTCAGTACTTC,CASSYGQGGDIQYF
NA,TRBJ1-6,few,TRBV27,TGTGCCAGCAGTCCCCGGACCATGGGGGGTTCACCCCTCCACTTT,CASSPRTMGGSPLHF
NA,TRBJ2-7,NA,TRBV4-1,TGCGCCAGCAGCCAAGATATAACAGGCGCTCAGTCCTACGAGCAGTACTTC,CASSQDITGAQSYEQYF
TRBD1,TRBJ1-2,NA,TRBV6-5,TGTGCCAGCAACAAGGGACAGGGGTCGGAAGGCTACACCTTC,CASNKGQGSEGYTF
NA,TRBJ1-1,NA,TRBV21-1,TGTGCCAGCAGCAAATTTCGGAGGGTAGATTCCCCTGAAGCTTTCTTT,CASSKFRRVDSPEAFF
NA,TRBJ2-7,NA,TRBV9,TGTGCCAGCAGCCAGACTAGTGCCCTCTCCTACGAGCAGTACTTC,CASSQTSALSYEQYF
TRBD2,TRBJ2-3,NA,TRBV18,TGTGCCAGCTCACCGCGACTAGCGGGAGGGCCAGATACGCAGTATTTT,CASSPRLAGGPDTQYF
TRBD1,TRBJ1-6,NA,TRBV5-1,TGCGCCAGCAGCTTACAGGGGGTAGGTTCACCCCTCCACTTT,CASSLQGVGSPLHF
NA,TRBJ2-7,NA,TRBV5-1,TGCGCCAGCAGCTTGGACACTATCGAGCAGTACTTC,CASSLDTIEQYF
NA,TRBJ2-1,NA,TRBV23-1,TGCGCCAGCCCAGAGGACACCTACAATGAGCAGTTCTTC,CASPEDTYNEQFF
NA,TRBJ2-1,NA,TRBV7-9,TGTGCCAGCAGATCTCTGGGGGCCGGGGATGAGCAGTTCTTC,CASRSLGAGDEQFF
NA,TRBJ1-1,NA,TRBV9,TGTGCCAGCAGGGGGGGACGAGTTATGAACACTGAAGCTTTCTTT,CASRGGRVMNTEAFF
NA,TRBJ1-2,NA,TRBV6-6,TGTGCCAGCAGGGCCTCTGACGGCGGTGGCTACACCTTC,CASRASDGGGYTF
TRBD1,TRBJ2-6,NA,TRBV5-6,TGTGCCAGCAGCCTCCAGGGGGCTGGGGCCAACGTCCTGACTTTC,CASSLQGAGANVLTF
TRBD1,TRBJ2-2,NA,TRBV10-1,TGCGCCAGCAGTGGAGGGGACAGGGGCCCATCATCGAACACCGGGGAGCTGTTTTTT,CASSGGDRGPSSNTGELFF
TRBD1,TRBJ2-7,NA,TRBV11-2,TGTGCCAGCAGCTTGACAGGGCCTACGACCTACGAGCAGTACTTC,CASSLTGPTTYEQYF
NA,TRBJ2-6,NA,TRBV12-3/TRBV12-4,TGTGCCACCCAACTCTCTGGGGCCAACGTCCTGACTTTC,CATQLSGANVLTF
TRBD1,TRBJ2-2,NA,TRBV9,TGTGCCAGCAGGGGGACAGGTAACACCGGGGAGCTGTTTTTT,CASRGTGNTGELFF
NA,TRBJ2-5,NA,TRBV5-1,TGCGCCAGCAGCCTTCACACCGGGACTCCTGCGGAGACCCAGTACTTC,CASSLHTGTPAETQYF
NA,TRBJ1-3,NA,TRBV29-1,TGCAGCGTCGGACAGACCTCTGGAAACACCATATATTTT,CSVGQTSGNTIYF
TRBD2,TRBJ2-2,NA,TRBV19,TGTGCCAGTAGCGCCGGGACTAACAACGGGGAGCTGTTTTTT,CASSAGTNNGELFF
NA,TRBJ1-1,NA,TRBV5-1,TGCGCCAGCAGCTTGGCCGGGGGAAACACTGAAGCTTTCTTT,CASSLAGGNTEAFF
NA,TRBJ2-5,once,TRBV19,TGTGCCAGTAGTGTCCTGACTAGTAAAGGCGAGACCCAGTACTTC,CASSVLTSKGETQYF
NA,TRBJ2-1,NA,TRBV10-1,TGCGCCAGCAGTGACACCCCTAGCAATGAGCAGTTCTTC,CASSDTPSNEQFF
NA,TRBJ1-3,NA,TRBV6-5,TGTGCCTGTAAAACAGGGCTCTCTGGAAACACCATATATTTT,CACKTGLSGNTIYF
NA,TRBJ2-3,few,TRBV24-1,TGTGCCACCAGCTCCAGCACAGATACGCAGTATTTT,CATSSSTDTQYF
TRBD1,TRBJ1-6,NA,TRBV5-4,TGTGCCAGCAGCCCGCAGGGGGCGAGCAATTCACCCCTCCACTTT,CASSPQGASNSPLHF
NA,TRBJ1-2,NA,TRBV9,TGTGCCAGCAGCACAGACCCTAACTATGGCTACACCTTC,CASSTDPNYGYTF
NA,TRBJ2-4,NA,TRBV5-8,TGTGCCACTCCACGGTCCCTAGGGAGAGGAAGATTTCAGTACTTC,CATPRSLGRGRFQYF
TRBD1,TRBJ2-7,once,TRBV9,TGTGCCAGCAGCGACCGGGACAGGACCTACGAGCAGTACTTC,CASSDRDRTYEQYF
TRBD2,TRBJ2-1,few,TRBV7-2,TGTGCCAGCAGCCCAAGCGGGAGCTCCTACAATGAGCAGTTCTTC,CASSPSGSSYNEQFF
NA,TRBJ1-5,NA,TRBV5-1,TGCGCCAGCAGCTTGGACAGCCATAGCAATCAGCCCCAGCATTTT,CASSLDSHSNQPQHF
TRBD1,TRBJ1-1,NA,TRBV5-5,TGTGCCAGCAGCTTGTCTCCGGGACAGGGGAACACTGAAGCTTTCTTT,CASSLSPGQGNTEAFF
NA,TRBJ2-1,NA,TRBV9,TGTGCCAGCAGCCCACTGTCCTCTAGCGCCTACAATGAGCAGTTCTTC,CASSPLSSSAYNEQFF
TRBD1,TRBJ2-3,NA,TRBV6-4,TGTGCCAGCAGTGCCGACAGGGTTAGCGCCCTGGGAACAGATACGCAGTATTTT,CASSADRVSALGTDTQYF
TRBD1,TRBJ1-5,NA,TRBV5-1,TGCGCCAGCAGCCCGGGACAGGGGATCGGGAACGGCAATCAGCCCCAGCATTTT,CASSPGQGIGNGNQPQHF
TRBD2,TRBJ2-5,NA,TRBV27,TGTGCCAGCAGTTTTAGCCGGGGGGAGGCTACCGGGACCCAGTACTTC,CASSFSRGEATGTQYF